This TCR beta chain was found in a study of regulatory T cells in long-lasting Graves disease. As concerns this clonotype: The antigen is unknown.

Study observations and caveats: Owing to a sample size that was small, accuracy may have been reduced. Persistent Graves' cases showed lower TCR diversity than newly diagnosed cases.

With iRepertoire HTBI primers and Arm-PCR of CDR3 regions, TCR beta libraries were built. TCRdb fed the multiplex PCR reads into MiXCR, producing one record per CDR3 protein. The table lists fewer than 550,000 distinct CDR3 sequences, 16% of them singletons. Sample time point: newly diagnosed GD, antithyroid drugs for less than 3 months. PBMCs were the source of the RNA used for TCR sequencing. Collection of peripheral blood (approximately 9 milliliters) was done using EDTA tubes. Germline V gives CDR1 SGHVS, CDR2 FQNEAQ. CDR3 size: 14 residues. Trimming removed 5 bases at V and 4 bases at J, with 14 bases between. The sample was also reused in another study, on T cells in Graves' hyperthyroidism and ophthalmopathy. As that report states: HTBI primers were employed in a first-round RT-PCR of the TCR CDR3.

The chain joins TRBV7-8 to TRBJ1-2; D is ambiguous. The sample was peripheral blood mononuclear cells (PBMCs), taken at new diagnosis, from a patient treated with antithyroid drugs. The clonotype originates from a woman aged 40 to 65 with Graves disease. The CDR3 region is CASSPGTDRYGYTF. The CDR3 DNA reads TGTGCCAGCAGCCCAGGTACAGACCGCTATGGCTACACCTTC.